A selection of T cell receptor beta chains follows, all from one sample in a study of T cell responses to AZD1222 COVID-19 vaccine. Clones were read by immunoSEQ multiplex PCR, and TCRdb kept only the in-frame ones, dropping some. The sample yields approximately 140,000 clones, more than 85% seen once. The starting material was peripheral blood, obtained on day 0 of AZD1222 vaccination. The receptors here all came from an adult in good health. CDR3s include the opening cysteine and the closing phenylalanine or tryptophan. A D gene is named only where the DNA matches it firmly.

CDR3 length,D gene,V gene,J gene,CDR3 protein
15,NA,TRBV6-5,TRBJ1-1,CASSFGRGRDTEAFF
18,NA,TRBV28,TRBJ1-6,CASSFPEEVDYYNSPLHF
14,NA,TRBV5-4,TRBJ1-1,CASSRVSAGTEAFF
14,NA,TRBV10-3,TRBJ1-2,CAISESELTFGYTF
16,NA,TRBV6-2/TRBV6-3,TRBJ2-3,CASSYSMASGWDTQYF
14,NA,TRBV6-6,TRBJ2-7,CASGPFTHSYEQYF
15,NA,TRBV29-1,TRBJ2-2,CSVERGSGGTGELFF
13,NA,TRBV7-8,TRBJ1-1,CAVSRQVNTEAFF
14,NA,TRBV28,TRBJ1-1,CASSLRRDNSEAFF
15,NA,TRBV7-9,TRBJ1-1,CASSSDFGVNTEAFF
14,NA,TRBV19,TRBJ2-7,CASRQGSGSYEQYF
12,TRBD1,TRBV20-1,TRBJ1-1,CSASNRGSQAFF
14,NA,TRBV4-1,TRBJ2-7,CASSQARPTYEQYF
12,NA,TRBV10-3,TRBJ1-2,CAIRTDGYGYTF
15,TRBD1,TRBV6-5,TRBJ2-7,CASSLGTGSPYEQYF
14,NA,TRBV18,TRBJ1-3,CASSGRGEGNTIYF
17,NA,TRBV28,TRBJ1-3,CASRNRPLRSPGNTIYF
18,TRBD2,TRBV28,TRBJ2-5,CASSRILGTSGRVETQYF
17,TRBD2,TRBV27,TRBJ2-1,CASSWRLAGSSYNEQFF
19,TRBD1,TRBV9,TRBJ1-5,CASSVATGGTGRISKPQHF
15,TRBD2,TRBV7-3,TRBJ2-7,CASSLTPGRAHEQYF
12,NA,TRBV29-1,TRBJ2-7,CSVGAARGEQYF
14,NA,TRBV7-3,TRBJ2-3,CASSQRDFTDTQYF
14,NA,TRBV7-8,TRBJ2-5,CASSPRDAQETQYF
15,NA,TRBV9,TRBJ1-2,CASSAGTALSYGYTF
14,NA,TRBV6-2/TRBV6-3,TRBJ2-7,CASSYGTHSYEQYF
14,NA,TRBV6-2/TRBV6-3,TRBJ1-1,CASSYLVMNTEAFF
14,TRBD1,TRBV10-3,TRBJ1-6,CASTGTGGASPLHF
16,TRBD2,TRBV28,TRBJ2-1,CASRTAGTSGRPEQFF
13,NA,TRBV19,TRBJ1-1,CASRPAENTEAFF
14,TRBD1,TRBV3-1/TRBV3-2,TRBJ1-1,CASSPGTAMSEAFF
14,NA,TRBV13,TRBJ1-3,CASTSGATGNTIYF
17,TRBD2,TRBV5-1,TRBJ2-2,CASSLGLAGGVAGELFF
15,NA,TRBV7-9,TRBJ2-7,CASRTSGGNSYEQYF
17,TRBD2,TRBV7-7,TRBJ2-3,CASSLGLAGGAGDTQYF
13,NA,TRBV6-5,TRBJ1-2,CASSLTVDYGYTF
13,NA,TRBV30,TRBJ1-1,CAWIRRAYTEAFF
13,TRBD1,TRBV5-1,TRBJ1-4,CASSLGTGNDLFF
14,TRBD1,TRBV5-1,TRBJ1-2,CASSSGTGWYGYTF
15,TRBD2,TRBV4-2,TRBJ2-1,CASSLSLGLAGEQFF
12,NA,TRBV2,TRBJ1-5,CASRGGNQPQHF
14,NA,TRBV2,TRBJ2-7,CASRKQVSSYEQYF
15,NA,TRBV6-6,TRBJ1-2,CASSYTGGASNGYTF
14,TRBD1,TRBV30,TRBJ1-5,CAWSVSGGRQPQHF
16,NA,TRBV7-2,TRBJ2-7,CASSPGVPRPTDEQYF
18,NA,TRBV5-8,TRBJ1-2,CASSWEPVERDGNYGYTF